The 8 T cell receptor beta chains below come from one sample, sequenced in a study of OX40 agonist ivuxolimab in advanced cancers. Repertoires were generated with immunoSEQ multiplex PCR, while TCRdb's copy carries only in-frame clones and drops some. Of 60,000 to 75,000 clones listed, roughly 93% are singletons. The input for sequencing was CD4+ or CD8+ T cells sorted from blood, taken in a trial of the OX40 agonist ivuxolimab. Every receptor here comes from an adult with an advanced solid tumor such as melanoma, head and neck, liver or kidney cancer.

CDR3 nucleotide sequence: TGTGCCAGCAGCCCCTCCGGCGGGGGTGGCAATCAGCCCCAGCATTTT. Protein product: CASSPSGGGGNQPQHF. The genes are TRBV27 and TRBJ1-5; tentatively, D is TRBD1 (5 bases). The CDR3 is 16 amino acids. Germline values: CDR1 MNHEY, CDR2 SMNVEV (reference sequence). Trimming shortened V by 6 bases and J by 2 bases, and 17 bases separated the two germline ends.

The CDR3 nucleotides are TGTGCCAGCAGTCCCCGGACAGGGACAACCTGGCCGCCCCAGCATTTT. Translating gives CASSPRTGTTWPPQHF. The rearrangement links TRBV28 to TRBJ1-5; TRBD1 agrees at 8 bases. The CDR3 loop spans 16 amino acids. Germline V gives CDR1 MDHEN, CDR2 SYDVKM. V lost 5 bases and J lost 9; bases outside the gene matches: 15.

V gene TRBV4-3 combines with J gene TRBJ2-5; 8 nucleotides line up with TRBD1. Trimming at V came to 4 bases and at J to 4 bases, leaving 8 bases not matched to a gene. The CDR3 totals 15 residues. Germline assignment: CDR1 LGHNA and CDR2 YSLEER. CDR3 in DNA: TGCGCCAGCAGCCCCGGGACAGGTTTGAGAGAGACCCAGTACTTC. Translated: CASSPGTGLRETQYF.

This chain connects TRBV7-3 to TRBJ2-7; tentatively, D is TRBD2 (6 bases). Germline V gives CDR1 SGHTA, CDR2 FQGTGA. The CDR3 is made up of 13 amino acids. V was shortened by 5 bases and J by 3 bases, with 11 bases between the two germline ends. As DNA, the CDR3 is TGTGCCAGCAGCACGGACGGGGGCTACGAGCAGTACTTC. Protein sequence: CASSTDGGYEQYF.

The rearrangement joins TRBV11-3 to TRBJ2-2; D remains ambiguous. Looked up from germline, CDR1 is SGHNT and CDR2 is YENEEA. The CDR3 covers 14 residues. Between the trimmed V and J ends, which lost 3 bases and 3 bases, there was a span of 8 bases. CDR3 coding DNA: TGTGCCAGCAGCTTCGGCGGTTACACCGGGGAGCTGTTTTTT. Translating gives CASSFGGYTGELFF.

The chain has TRBV19 and TRBJ1-2; tentatively, D is TRBD1 (5 bases). Germline V gives CDR1 LNHDA, CDR2 SQIVND (reference sequence). The CDR3 extends over 12 amino acids. Trimming pared 6 bases from V and 2 bases from J, leaving 7 bases between. The CDR3 loop reads CASRQGNYGYTF. CDR3 in DNA: TGTGCCAGTAGGCAGGGAAACTATGGCTACACCTTC.

The chain joins TRBV27 to TRBJ2-7, with 13 bases that match TRBD2. The CDR3 has 16 amino acids. Germline lookup yields CDR1 MNHEY and CDR2 SMNVEV (reference sequence). J lost 3 bases, V lost 8 bases, and 10 bases had no gene match. CDR3 coding DNA: TGTGCCAGCGGACCGGGACTAGCGGGGTCCTACTACGAGCAGTACTTC. It codes for CASGPGLAGSYYEQYF.

The chain links TRBV10-3 to TRBJ2-1; 13 bases map to TRBD2. The CDR3 spans 15 residues. Germline CDR1 is ENHRY and CDR2 is SYGVKD. J was trimmed by 8 bases and V by 10 bases; bases with no gene match: 11. The DNA of the CDR3 is TGTGCCACCAGGACTAGCGGGAGCTTGGGGGATGAGCAGTTCTTC. This sequence encodes CATRTSGSLGDEQFF.